Listed below are T cell receptor beta chains from one sample, sequenced in a study of OX40 agonist ivuxolimab in advanced cancers. Sequencing used immunoSEQ multiplex PCR; TCRdb keeps in-frame clones, though not all of them. Of under 65,000 clones listed, approximately 90% are singletons. The sample was CD4+ or CD8+ T cells sorted from blood, taken in a trial of the OX40 agonist ivuxolimab. Source of these receptors: an adult with an advanced solid tumor such as melanoma, head and neck, liver or kidney cancer. Both conserved end residues are part of each CDR3. Each record gives: D gene, clone size, V gene, J gene, CDR3 protein, CDR3 DNA. A D gene is named only where the DNA matches it firmly. Some rows mark clone size as missing; the rest say once, few, many or name a class of expanded clone.

d_call: TRBD1
clone_size: -
v_call: TRBV4-1
j_call: TRBJ2-7
cdr3_aa: CASSPGTGAEEGQYF
cdr3_nt: TGCGCCAGCAGCCCTGGGACAGGGGCGGAGGAAGGGCAGTACTTC

d_call: -
clone_size: once
v_call: TRBV11-2
j_call: TRBJ1-1
cdr3_aa: CASSLVGWGVDGEAFF
cdr3_nt: TGTGCCAGCAGCTTAGTAGGTTGGGGCGTTGATGGTGAAGCTTTCTTT

d_call: TRBD1
clone_size: few
v_call: TRBV5-1
j_call: TRBJ1-5
cdr3_aa: CASSTTGQGNQPQHF
cdr3_nt: TGCGCCAGCAGCACAACGGGACAGGGCAATCAGCCCCAGCATTTT

d_call: TRBD1
clone_size: -
v_call: TRBV23-1
j_call: TRBJ1-1
cdr3_aa: CATQGGDTEAFF
cdr3_nt: TGCGCCACCCAGGGGGGTGACACTGAAGCTTTCTTT

d_call: TRBD1
clone_size: once
v_call: TRBV6-5
j_call: TRBJ1-6
cdr3_aa: CASSYADRDISPLHF
cdr3_nt: TGTGCCAGCAGTTACGCGGACAGGGATATTTCACCCCTCCACTTT

d_call: -
clone_size: once
v_call: TRBV19
j_call: TRBJ2-3
cdr3_aa: CASSITHTDTQYF
cdr3_nt: TGTGCCAGTAGTATAACCCACACAGATACGCAGTATTTT

d_call: -
clone_size: -
v_call: TRBV19
j_call: TRBJ1-1
cdr3_aa: CASSIGGVDTEAFF
cdr3_nt: TGTGCCAGTAGTATCGGAGGTGTGGACACTGAAGCTTTCTTT

d_call: -
clone_size: -
v_call: TRBV6-6
j_call: TRBJ2-5
cdr3_aa: CASSYSALGETQYF
cdr3_nt: TGTGCCAGCAGTTACAGTGCCCTGGGAGAGACCCAGTACTTC

d_call: -
clone_size: -
v_call: TRBV4-1
j_call: TRBJ1-2
cdr3_aa: CASSQGPAGGYGYTF
cdr3_nt: TGCGCCAGCAGCCAAGGACCAGCTGGGGGCTATGGCTACACCTTC

d_call: -
clone_size: -
v_call: TRBV4-2
j_call: TRBJ2-7
cdr3_aa: CASSQLTGSEQYF
cdr3_nt: TGTGCCAGCAGCCAGCTGACAGGTTCCGAGCAGTACTTC

d_call: -
clone_size: -
v_call: TRBV27
j_call: TRBJ1-2
cdr3_aa: CASSDHRVNYGYTF
cdr3_nt: TGTGCCAGCAGTGACCACAGGGTTAACTATGGCTACACCTTC

d_call: -
clone_size: -
v_call: TRBV7-9
j_call: TRBJ2-3
cdr3_aa: CASSLGGTESTDTQYF
cdr3_nt: TGTGCCAGCAGCTTAGGGGGGACTGAAAGCACAGATACGCAGTATTTT

d_call: -
clone_size: -
v_call: TRBV4-1
j_call: TRBJ1-3
cdr3_aa: CASSQVGTDGNTIYF
cdr3_nt: TGCGCCAGCAGCCAAGTAGGGACGGATGGAAACACCATATATTTT

d_call: TRBD2
clone_size: -
v_call: TRBV9
j_call: TRBJ2-3
cdr3_aa: CASSGGLAGTADTQYF
cdr3_nt: TGTGCCAGCAGCGGGGGACTAGCGGGGACAGCTGATACGCAGTATTTT

d_call: TRBD2
clone_size: -
v_call: TRBV6-5
j_call: TRBJ2-3
cdr3_aa: CASSYGLATDTQYF
cdr3_nt: TGTGCCAGCAGTTATGGACTAGCGACAGATACGCAGTATTTT

d_call: -
clone_size: few
v_call: TRBV6-5
j_call: TRBJ1-6
cdr3_aa: CASSYSMQGESPLHF
cdr3_nt: TGTGCCAGCAGTTACTCGATGCAGGGTGAATCACCCCTCCACTTT

d_call: -
clone_size: -
v_call: TRBV20-1
j_call: TRBJ1-1
cdr3_aa: CSAIFNTEAFF
cdr3_nt: TGCAGTGCCATATTTAACACTGAAGCTTTCTTT

d_call: -
clone_size: once
v_call: TRBV29-1
j_call: TRBJ2-7
cdr3_aa: CSAIVRDEQYF
cdr3_nt: TGCAGCGCGATCGTCAGGGACGAGCAGTACTTC

d_call: -
clone_size: -
v_call: TRBV7-8
j_call: TRBJ2-5
cdr3_aa: CASSWGIPPSYQETQYF
cdr3_nt: TGTGCCAGCAGCTGGGGGATACCCCCTTCGTACCAAGAGACCCAGTACTTC

d_call: TRBD1
clone_size: -
v_call: TRBV4-1
j_call: TRBJ1-1
cdr3_aa: CASRGQGGTEAFF
cdr3_nt: TGCGCCAGCAGAGGACAGGGCGGCACTGAAGCTTTCTTT

d_call: TRBD2
clone_size: -
v_call: TRBV9
j_call: TRBJ2-1
cdr3_aa: CASSPWTSGSYNEQFF
cdr3_nt: TGTGCCAGCAGCCCCTGGACTAGCGGCTCCTACAATGAGCAGTTCTTC

d_call: -
clone_size: -
v_call: TRBV27
j_call: TRBJ1-5
cdr3_aa: CASKMVGGRGNQPQHF
cdr3_nt: TGTGCCAGCAAGATGGTCGGGGGCAGAGGCAATCAGCCCCAGCATTTT

d_call: -
clone_size: -
v_call: TRBV9
j_call: TRBJ1-2
cdr3_aa: CASSVGGQGYGYTF
cdr3_nt: TGTGCCAGCAGCGTCGGCGGGCAGGGGTATGGCTACACCTTC

d_call: -
clone_size: once
v_call: TRBV7-7
j_call: TRBJ2-1
cdr3_aa: CASSLSPGAYYEQFF
cdr3_nt: TGTGCCAGCAGCTTAAGTCCGGGGGCCTATTATGAGCAGTTCTTC

d_call: -
clone_size: few
v_call: TRBV7-6
j_call: TRBJ1-1
cdr3_aa: CASSLGTVTEAFF
cdr3_nt: TGTGCCAGCAGCCTCGGGACGGTCACTGAAGCTTTCTTT

d_call: -
clone_size: -
v_call: TRBV5-4
j_call: TRBJ2-1
cdr3_aa: CASSLGQGASSYNEQFF
cdr3_nt: TGTGCCAGCAGCTTGGGTCAGGGAGCCTCCTCCTACAATGAGCAGTTCTTC

d_call: -
clone_size: once
v_call: TRBV28
j_call: TRBJ2-1
cdr3_aa: CASSLWPDEQFF
cdr3_nt: TGTGCCAGCAGTTTATGGCCGGATGAGCAGTTCTTC

d_call: -
clone_size: -
v_call: TRBV7-6
j_call: TRBJ1-1
cdr3_aa: CASSLASFWGDGTEAFF
cdr3_nt: TGTGCCAGCAGCTTAGCTTCGTTTTGGGGGGACGGGACTGAAGCTTTCTTT

d_call: TRBD1
clone_size: -
v_call: TRBV29-1
j_call: TRBJ1-2
cdr3_aa: CSVERDSYGYTF
cdr3_nt: TGCAGCGTTGAGCGGGACAGCTATGGCTACACCTTC